A single sample is the source of the 17 T cell receptor beta chains below, sequenced in a study of molecular identifiers for immune sequencing clone quantification. TCRdb re-called the PCR reads through MiXCR, storing one row per CDR3 protein. The sample has about 60,000 distinct CDR3 sequences; roughly 17% are singletons. The sequenced sample consisted of naive CD8+ T cells from blood, with Jurkat cell RNA spiked in. Noted subset: FACS-sorted CD8+CD4-CCR7+CD45RA+ naive T cells. Receptors were obtained from a human donor in good health. Some libraries in this study had Jurkat cell RNA spiked in.

This clonotype was counted many times. The chain joins TRBV11-2 to TRBJ2-7, with 8 bases aligning to TRBD2. The CDR3 is 16 amino acids. V was clipped by 1 base and J by 4 bases; unmatched bases: 9. Germline V gene sequence: CDR1 SGHAT, CDR2 FQNNGV. The DNA for the CDR3 is TGTGCCAGCAGCTTAGTGTCGGGAGGGCCCGCGTACGAGCAGTACTTC. Encoded protein: CASSLVSGGPAYEQYF.

Many counts were recorded for this clonotype. The rearrangement joins TRBV7-9 to TRBJ2-2; D remains ambiguous. Trimming took off 5 bases at V and 0 bases at J, with 19 bases between the two ends. CDR3 length equals 18 residues. The germline CDR1 and CDR2 sequences are SEHNR and FQNEAQ (reference sequence). DNA of the CDR3: TGTGCCAGCAGCACCTTGGTCCACCGGGTTACGAACACCGGGGAGCTGTTTTTT. Protein: CASSTLVHRVTNTGELFF.

This clonotype has a count of ten or more. The J gene is TRBJ2-4, the V gene TRBV20-1; a possible D gene is TRBD1 (7 bases). This CDR3 has 15 residues. Trimming removed 6 bases from V and 0 bases from J, with 15 bases in between. CDR1 is DFQATT and CDR2 is SNEGSKA in the germline V gene (reference sequence). The CDR3 spells CSAGGTALAKNIQYF. Written as DNA, the CDR3 is TGCAGTGCCGGCGGGACAGCGCTAGCCAAAAACATTCAGTACTTC.

This clonotype was picked up many times. The chain carries TRBV7-6 and TRBJ2-1, with TRBD1 matching over 7 bases. V lost 4 bases and J lost 7; bases outside the gene matches: 10. Germline CDR1 SGHVS, CDR2 FNYEAQ. The CDR3 is 15 residues long. This chain's CDR3 is CASSSPTGFENEQFF. The CDR3 DNA sequence: TGTGCCAGCAGCTCCCCGACAGGGTTTGAAAATGAGCAGTTCTTC.

The chain has TRBV5-1 and TRBJ2-1; tentative D call: TRBD2 (5 bases). Germline loops: CDR1 SGHRS, CDR2 YFSETQ. V lost 1 base and J 5 bases, leaving 13 bases between the germline ends. The CDR3 loop spans 15 amino acids. The CDR3 sequence is CASSLTRAPHNEQFF. CDR3 in DNA: TGCGCCAGCAGCTTGACGAGGGCCCCCCACAATGAGCAGTTCTTC.

J is TRBJ2-3 and V is TRBV12-3 or TRBV12-4; the match to TRBD2 covers 8 bases. CDR3 size: 15 residues. The V segment lost 6 bases and the J segment 2 bases; nucleotides outside the gene matches: 7. CDR3 residues: CASRRLAWATDTQYF. In DNA, the CDR3 is TGTGCCAGCAGAAGACTAGCGTGGGCCACAGATACGCAGTATTTT.

V gene TRBV6-5 combines with J gene TRBJ2-7; the D gene is possibly TRBD1 (6 bases). Germline CDR1 is MNHEY and CDR2 is SVGAGI. V dropped 8 bases and J dropped 3 bases, with 14 bases sitting between them. The CDR3 sequence is 13 residues long. The DNA of the CDR3 is TGTGCCAGCGCCCAGGGGCAGGGCTACGAGCAGTACTTC. Translation gives CASAQGQGYEQYF.

This clonotype was seen more than once but under ten times. This chain uses TRBV5-8 with TRBJ1-1; D may be TRBD1 (5 bases). Germline loops: CDR1 SGHTS, CDR2 YDEGEE. This CDR3 comprises 14 residues. V gave up 9 bases and J gave up 0 bases, with 15 bases separating them. The CDR3 region is CATFRGALNTEAFF. CDR3 in DNA: TGTGCCACCTTCCGGGGCGCCTTGAACACTGAAGCTTTCTTT.

This clonotype was counted between two and nine times. The CDR3 spells CASSLLAPSYNEQFF. As DNA, the CDR3 is TGTGCCAGCAGTCTGCTAGCGCCATCCTACAATGAGCAGTTCTTC. The J gene is TRBJ2-1, the V gene TRBV12-3 or TRBV12-4, with D perhaps matching TRBD2 (6 bases). The V end was cut by 5 bases, the J end by 1 base, with 12 bases between. The CDR3 runs to 15 residues.

The chain has TRBV12-5 and TRBJ2-5; 7 nucleotides align to TRBD1. In germline, CDR1 is LGHNT, CDR2 FRNRAP. The junction had 7 bases not matched to a gene; V was cut back by 9 bases and J by 3 bases. There are 13 residues in the CDR3. The CDR3 DNA is TGTGCTAGCTGGACAGGAGCAGAAGAGACCCAGTACTTC. It yields the protein CASWTGAEETQYF. Full variable domain (missing parts from reference TRBV12-5 and TRBJ2-5): DARVTQTPRHKVTEMGQEVTMRCQPILGHNTVFWYRQTMMQGLELLAYFRNRAPLDDSGMPKDRFSAEMPDATLATLKIQPSEPRDSAVYFCASWTGAEETQYFGPGTRLLVL.

DNA of the CDR3: TGTGCCAGCAGTTTACAGGGAGGGGGCACTGAAGCTTTCTTT. Translation: CASSLQGGGTEAFF. The rearrangement links TRBV27 to TRBJ1-1; TRBD1 is a possible D gene (6 bases). CDR1 is MNHEY, CDR2 SMNVEV, per germline (reference sequence). The CDR3 runs 14 residues. Trimming stripped 2 bases from V and 4 bases from J, with 11 bases between.

V is TRBV29-1 and J is TRBJ1-1, with D unresolved. V gave up 1 base and J gave up 6 bases, with 21 bases separating them. CDR1 is SQVTM, CDR2 ANQGSEA, per germline. CDR3 length: 16 residues. The CDR3 is CSVEVNLLGRGSEAFF. In nucleotides, the CDR3 is TGCAGCGTTGAAGTTAATCTGCTCGGCAGAGGCTCTGAAGCTTTCTTT.

This clonotype appeared a few times. The V call is TRBV3-1, the J call TRBJ1-1, with unresolved D. The CDR3 totals 14 residues. V was shortened by 1 base and J by 2 bases, with 8 bases between the two germline ends. Germline assignment: CDR1 LGHDT and CDR2 YNNKEL (reference sequence). The CDR3 spells CASSQVAANTEAFF. CDR3 coding DNA: TGTGCCAGCAGCCAAGTCGCAGCTAACACTGAAGCTTTCTTT.

Points on this clonotype: The conserved final phenylalanine or tryptophan is absent from the CDR3, which likely points to a read error. The chain uses TRBV10-2 and TRBJ2-4, with D maybe TRBD2 (6 bases). The CDR3 spans 18 residues. Germline V CDR1 and CDR2: WSHSY, SAAADI. The DNA for the CDR3 is TGCGCCAGCAGTGAGTCGAGGTATCCGGGAGCGGCCAAAGACATTCAGTACCTC. It codes for CASSESRYPGAAKDIQYL.

Ten or more counts support this clonotype. V and J are TRBV4-2 and TRBJ2-7; 9 positions match TRBD2. V was pared by 4 bases and J by 2 bases, with 6 bases of the junction left unmatched. This CDR3 is 15 amino acids long. In germline, CDR1 is LGHNA, CDR2 YNFKEQ. CDR3 amino acids: CASSLGLAVAYEQYF. CDR3 bases: TGTGCCAGCAGCCTGGGACTAGCTGTAGCCTACGAGCAGTACTTC.

This sequence joins TRBV7-9 and TRBJ2-7; a weak D match, TRBD1 (5 bases). The CDR3 is made up of 15 amino acids. V shed 5 bases and J shed 2 bases, with 16 bases lying between them. Looked up from germline, CDR1 is SEHNR and CDR2 is FQNEAQ (reference sequence). CDR3 nucleotides: TGTGCCAGCAGCGGTACAGGACACCAAGCCTACGAGCAGTACTTC. Translated: CASSGTGHQAYEQYF.

Ten or more counts support this clonotype. The rearrangement links TRBV20-1 to TRBJ1-5; D is possibly TRBD1 (5 bases). V was trimmed by 6 bases and J by 7 bases, leaving 16 bases between them. Germline V CDR1 and CDR2: DFQATT, SNEGSKA (reference sequence). This CDR3 spans 13 amino acids. This chain's CDR3 is CSAEWGGGQPQHF. CDR3 nucleotides: TGCAGTGCCGAGTGGGGGGGAGGACAGCCCCAGCATTTT.